Listed here are 32 T cell receptor beta chains from one sample, sequenced in a study of T-cell memory formation after mild COVID-19. One entry per CDR3 protein, called by TCRdb with MiXCR from the 5' RACE reads. The sample yields 300,000 to 400,000 distinct CDR3 sequences, around 27% seen once. Sample: PBMCs or a T cell subset sorted from them (not recorded which). These receptors originate from an adult woman who had mild COVID-19 (a few samples of this study predate the infection). Cell type and time point are not known.

The chain joins TRBV28 to TRBJ1-1; the D is unclear. The CDR3 is 15 amino acids. The germline CDR1 and CDR2 sequences are MDHEN and SYDVKM. Trimming removed 1 base from V and 3 bases from J, with 12 bases in between. CDR3 loop: CASSLSAQTYTEAFF. The CDR3 bases are TGTGCCAGCAGTTTATCCGCACAGACCTACACTGAAGCTTTCTTT.

The chain recombines TRBV6-5 with TRBJ2-2; 9 bases agree with TRBD2. CDR1 and CDR2 from the germline V gene are MNHEY and SVGAGI. This CDR3 region has 17 residues. V shed 0 bases, J shed 3 bases, and the junction held 5 bases outside the gene matches. CDR3 coding DNA: TGTGCCAGCAGTTACTCGAGTGGGACTAGCTACACCGGGGAGCTGTTTTTT. Protein sequence: CASSYSSGTSYTGELFF.

This clonotype was seen a handful of times. The CDR3 DNA reads TGTGCCATCAGTGAGACCGGGACCGGCCACTACAATGAGCAGTTCTTC. Its translation is CAISETGTGHYNEQFF. The V gene is TRBV10-3, the J gene TRBJ2-1, with D perhaps matching TRBD1 or TRBD2 (5 bases each). V was cut by 2 bases and J by 3 bases, with 14 bases left in between. The germline gives CDR1 ENHRY, CDR2 SYGVKD. The CDR3 extends over 16 amino acids.

There are many counts of this clonotype. V gene TRBV5-1 combines with J gene TRBJ2-1; D gene uncertain. Looked up from germline, CDR1 is SGHRS and CDR2 is YFSETQ. CDR3 length: 12 residues. With 0 bases removed from V and 7 bases from J, the gap between germline ends came to 5 bases. The CDR3 DNA follows: TGCGCCAGCAGCTTGGACGGGAATGAGCAGTTCTTC. This translates into CASSLDGNEQFF.

The gene calls are TRBV5-5 and TRBJ1-4; D gene ambiguous. There are 15 residues in the CDR3. Germline loops: CDR1 SGHKS, CDR2 YYEKEE (reference sequence). Trimming took off 0 bases at V and 7 bases at J, with 13 bases between the two ends. The CDR3 DNA is TGTGCCAGCAGCTTGGTAGGCTCGAAGGGTGAAAAACTGTTTTTT. It encodes CASSLVGSKGEKLFF.

The chain recombines TRBV20-1 with TRBJ1-5; D remains unclear. The CDR3 loop spans 13 amino acids. Deletions cut 3 bases from V and 0 bases from J, with 6 bases between. CDR1 DFQATT and CDR2 SNEGSKA come from the germline V gene (reference sequence). CDR3 sequence: CSASPDSNQPQHF. CDR3 bases: TGCAGTGCTAGTCCGGATAGCAATCAGCCCCAGCATTTT.

The chain joins TRBV6-1 to TRBJ2-7, with 9 positions matching TRBD1. The CDR3 has 14 residues. The trim removed 4 bases at V and 6 bases at J, leaving 7 bases unmatched. The germline gives CDR1 MNHNS, CDR2 SASEGT. This CDR3 is CASSVVGTGIEQYF. The CDR3 DNA is TGTGCCAGCAGTGTTGTAGGGACAGGGATCGAGCAGTACTTC.

The rearrangement joins TRBV12-3 or TRBV12-4 to TRBJ1-6, with no clear D. The CDR3 has 14 residues. V dropped 6 bases and J dropped 4 bases, with 10 bases sitting between them. CDR3 nucleotide sequence: TGTGCCAGCAGCCCAGAGGGATATAATTCACCCCTCCACTTT. This translates into CASSPEGYNSPLHF.

This chain connects TRBV2 to TRBJ2-2; TRBD2 agrees at 8 bases. The CDR3 loop spans 15 amino acids. Per the germline V gene, CDR1 is SNHLY and CDR2 is FYNNEI. The ends lost 8 bases at V and 0 bases at J; junction bases unmatched: 5. CDR3 amino acids: CASARGGPNTGELFF. The CDR3 DNA follows: TGTGCCAGCGCCCGCGGGGGGCCGAACACCGGGGAGCTGTTTTTT.

The V call is TRBV27, the J call TRBJ1-6; TRBD1 aligns across 12 bases. Germline V CDR1 and CDR2: MNHEY, SMNVEV (reference sequence). The CDR3 totals 15 residues. J gave up 9 bases and V 5 bases, and 5 bases lay outside the gene matches. CDR3 bases: TGTGCCAGCAGTCCGGGGACAGGGGGCGGTTCACCCCTCCACTTT. Residues: CASSPGTGGGSPLHF.

V is TRBV5-1 and J is TRBJ2-3; 11 bases line up with TRBD2. This CDR3 has 18 amino acids. Germline CDR1 and CDR2: SGHRS and YFSETQ. V gave up 2 bases and J gave up 0 bases; unmatched junction bases: 8. In DNA form, the CDR3 reads TGCGCCAGCAGCTTACTAGCGGGAGTGAAAAGAAGCACAGATACGCAGTATTTT. The encoded protein is CASSLLAGVKRSTDTQYF.

The gene calls are TRBV30 and TRBJ2-5; D perhaps matches TRBD1 (5 bases). Germline loops: CDR1 GTSNPN, CDR2 SVGIG (reference sequence). Trimming took 2 bases from V and 9 from J, leaving 13 bases between them. The length of the CDR3 is 12 residues. CDR3: CAWSRKDSPQYF. The CDR3 DNA follows: TGTGCCTGGAGTAGAAAAGACAGCCCCCAGTACTTC.

In nucleotides, the CDR3 is TGCGCCAGCAGCTTGGTGTTTGAGCGGAACCAAGAGACCCAGTACTTC. Translation: CASSLVFERNQETQYF. The chain has TRBV5-1 and TRBJ2-5; D is possibly TRBD2 (5 bases). Trimming cost V 0 bases and J 0 bases, with 12 bases left between them. CDR1 and CDR2 (germline): SGHRS, YFSETQ. The length of the CDR3 is 16 residues.

The genes are TRBV3-1 and TRBJ2-7; TRBD1 aligns across 7 bases. CDR3 length equals 12 residues. Per the germline V gene, CDR1 is LGHDT and CDR2 is YNNKEL (reference sequence). The junction had 3 bases not matched to a gene; V was cut back by 1 base and J by 9 bases. Here the CDR3 reads CASSQGRDRQYF. The CDR3 region has the DNA TGTGCCAGCAGCCAAGGTCGGGACAGGCAGTACTTC.

The gene calls are TRBV12-3 or TRBV12-4 and TRBJ1-2; D possibly corresponds to TRBD1 (5 bases). This CDR3 spans 13 amino acids. The germline V and J ends were trimmed by 2 bases and 3 bases, with 7 bases remaining between them. The DNA of the CDR3 is TGTGCCAGCAGTTTATCCAGGGACTATGGCTACACCTTC. Translated: CASSLSRDYGYTF.

The rearrangement uses TRBV29-1 and TRBJ1-2; the D gene is possibly TRBD1 (6 bases). This CDR3 contains 12 residues. With 6 bases removed from V and 2 bases from J, the gap between germline ends came to 10 bases. Germline lookup yields CDR1 SQVTM and CDR2 ANQGSEA. CDR3 in amino acids: CSVLDRNYGYTF. CDR3 DNA sequence: TGCAGCGTCTTGGACAGAAACTATGGCTACACCTTC.

J is TRBJ1-2 and V is TRBV5-5; 7 bases fit TRBD1. V shed 3 bases, J shed 2 bases, and the junction held 7 bases outside the gene matches. The CDR3 runs to 15 residues. CDR1 is SGHKS, CDR2 YYEKEE, per germline (reference sequence). This chain's CDR3 is CASSSTPGQNYGYTF. In DNA form, the CDR3 reads TGTGCCAGCAGCTCTACCCCGGGACAGAACTATGGCTACACCTTC.

Only a few counts were recorded for this clonotype. The rearrangement links TRBV15 to TRBJ2-7; D possibly corresponds to TRBD2 (5 bases). In germline, CDR1 is LNHNV, CDR2 YYDKDF (reference sequence). Trimming took off 5 bases at V and 3 bases at J, with 26 bases between the two ends. The CDR3 length is 18 residues. The CDR3 nucleotides are TGTGCCACCAGCCCTTCCCTACCGGGAAACCAAATTGGCTACGAGCAGTACTTC. Its protein product is CATSPSLPGNQIGYEQYF.

This chain uses TRBV5-1 with TRBJ1-5; D unresolved. The CDR3 sequence is 15 residues long. Germline values: CDR1 SGHRS, CDR2 YFSETQ. The V end was cut by 4 bases, the J end by 2 bases, with 13 bases between. The CDR3, as DNA: TGCGCCAGCAGCCCAGGTGACACTGGCAATCAGCCCCAGCATTTT. Its protein product is CASSPGDTGNQPQHF.

The rearrangement uses TRBV24-1 and TRBJ2-5; possibly TRBD1 or TRBD2 for D (5 bases each). V was clipped by 1 base and J by 5 bases, with 10 bases between them. The CDR3 is 14 residues long. The V gene's germline CDR1 is KGHDR and CDR2 SFDVKD. CDR3 coding DNA: TGTGCCACCAGTGATTTCGACAGAGGGGAGACCCAGTACTTC. Encoded protein: CATSDFDRGETQYF.

The CDR3 DNA reads as TGTGCCAGCAGCCCAGAACAGGGGAGTACTGAAGCTTTCTTT. This encodes CASSPEQGSTEAFF. The chain combines TRBV7-3 with TRBJ1-1, with 7 bases aligning to TRBD1. This CDR3 contains 14 residues. V lost 5 bases and J lost 5; bases outside the gene matches: 8. Per germline, CDR1 SGHTA and CDR2 FQGTGA.

This CDR3 is CASSFLGVAFF. In DNA form, the CDR3 reads TGTGCCAGCAGTTTTCTTGGCGTAGCTTTCTTT. The chain is built from TRBV28 and TRBJ1-1; D unresolved. V was clipped by 3 bases and J by 10 bases, with 9 bases between them. Per germline, CDR1 MDHEN and CDR2 SYDVKM. The CDR3 has 11 amino acids.

This clonotype showed up just a few times. The rearrangement uses TRBV24-1 and TRBJ2-3, with a tentative D call TRBD1 (5 bases). Germline values: CDR1 KGHDR, CDR2 SFDVKD. Trimming removed 4 bases from V and 5 bases from J, with 18 bases in between. The CDR3 is 16 residues long. CDR3 sequence: CATSDPRGPRGDTQYF. The CDR3 region has the DNA TGTGCCACCAGTGACCCTAGGGGTCCACGAGGAGATACGCAGTATTTT.

V gene TRBV7-2 combines with J gene TRBJ1-5, with D perhaps matching TRBD1 (6 bases). V was trimmed by 3 bases and J by 3 bases, leaving 21 bases between them. The V gene's germline CDR1 is SGHTA and CDR2 FQGNSA. This CDR3 contains 18 residues. CDR3 sequence (DNA): TGTGCCAGCAGCTTCCAGGCAGGGGTAGCTATACCCAATCAGCCCCAGCATTTT. This translates into CASSFQAGVAIPNQPQHF.

There are a few counts of this clonotype. The chain employs TRBV6-4 and TRBJ2-3; 10 nucleotides agree with TRBD2. Germline CDR1 and CDR2: MRHNA and SNTAGT. V was pared by 0 bases and J by 2 bases, with 2 bases of the junction left unmatched. The CDR3 is 16 amino acids. Here the CDR3 reads CASSDSTSGHTDTQYF. CDR3 DNA: TGTGCCAGCAGTGACTCGACTAGCGGGCACACAGATACGCAGTATTTT.

This clonotype turned up a few times. The chain employs TRBV27 and TRBJ2-1; no firm D call. The V gene's germline CDR1 is MNHEY and CDR2 SMNVEV (reference sequence). The ends were cut back, 2 bases at V and 0 bases at J, with 8 bases in the middle. The CDR3 length is 15 residues. The CDR3, as DNA: TGTGCCAGCAGTTTAGATACGGGCTCCTACAATGAGCAGTTCTTC. It yields the protein CASSLDTGSYNEQFF.

This clonotype was seen only once. The genes are TRBV6-2 or TRBV6-3 and TRBJ1-2; 10 nucleotides agree with TRBD1. The CDR3 loop spans 16 amino acids. Germline CDR1 reads MNHEY; CDR2 reads SVGEGT. V was clipped by 5 bases and J by 2 bases; unmatched bases: 8. In DNA, the CDR3 is TGTGCCAGCAGTGACTGGGACAGGGGATTCAACTATGGCTACACCTTC. It specifies CASSDWDRGFNYGYTF.

This clonotype was observed a few times. The chain joins TRBV20-1 to TRBJ1-1; D remains unclear. V was pared by 0 bases and J by 3 bases, with 11 bases between. Germline assignment: CDR1 DFQATT and CDR2 SNEGSKA (reference sequence). CDR3 length: 14 amino acids. The DNA for the CDR3 is TGCAGTGCTAGAGAGGAGTTCGGGTACACTGAAGCTTTCTTT. Its protein is CSAREEFGYTEAFF.

The J gene is TRBJ2-7, the V gene TRBV6-5, with TRBD1 matching 12 bases. Losses at the gene ends were 6 bases for V and 6 bases for J; bases not matched to a gene: 9. Germline V lookup: CDR1 MNHEY, CDR2 SVGAGI. CDR3 length: 15 amino acids. CDR3 coding DNA: TGTGCCAGCAGCACGGGACAGGGGGCGCGTAGCGAGCAGTACTTC. Protein sequence: CASSTGQGARSEQYF.

This clonotype was detected only once. The chain joins TRBV3-1 to TRBJ1-1; tentatively, D is TRBD1 (5 bases). Germline V gene lookup returns CDR1 LGHDT and CDR2 YNNKEL (reference sequence). The V end was cut by 9 bases, the J end by 3 bases, with 20 bases between. The CDR3 spans 15 residues. The CDR3 reads CASCFRGAGDTEAFF. The CDR3 bases are TGTGCCAGTTGCTTTCGGGGCGCTGGGGACACTGAAGCTTTCTTT.

This clonotype has only a few counts. CDR3 nucleotides: TGTGCCAGCAGCTCCGGGCCCGGCCAGTTCTTC. It codes for CASSSGPGQFF. This sequence joins TRBV7-2 and TRBJ2-1; D ambiguous. The germline V gene has CDR1 SGHTA and CDR2 FQGNSA. The V and J ends lost 4 bases and 13 bases respectively, with 11 bases between them. This CDR3 contains 11 residues. Based on the CDR3 plus reference TRBV7-2 and TRBJ2-1, the full variable domain is GAGVSQSPSNKVTEKGKDVELRCDPISGHTALYWYRQSLGQGLEFLIYFQGNSAPDKSGLPSDRFSAERTGGSVSTLTIQRTQQEDSAVYLCASSSGPGQFFGPGTRLTVL.

This clonotype came up a few times. The chain employs TRBV20-1 and TRBJ1-1, with D maybe TRBD1 (5 bases). The V end lost 6 bases, the J end lost 3 bases, and 14 bases lay between the germline ends. CDR3 length: 13 amino acids. Germline V CDR1 and CDR2: DFQATT, SNEGSKA (reference sequence). The CDR3 DNA reads TGCAGTGCCGCATCCATGGGGGACACTGAAGCTTTCTTT. Protein product: CSAASMGDTEAFF.